This TCR beta chain was retrieved from a study of T-cell reconstitution after alpha-beta-depleted transplantation in children. The CDR3 is 15 amino acids. V gave up 4 bases and J gave up 6 bases; unmatched junction bases: 8. Per the germline V gene, CDR1 is LGHNA and CDR2 is YSLEER. The table lists this clonotype with many counts. Preparation of the TCRbeta library was carried out with unique molecular identifiers. TCRdb independently ran MiXCR on the PCR reads; one entry per CDR3 protein. The table shows about 610,000 distinct CDR3 sequences, with about 10% occurring only once. This TCR was recovered from a human donor who donated a stem cell graft to a child with acute myeloid leukemia. The source material was PBMCs from the stem cell graft donor, sampled from the stem cell graft. This chain connects TRBV4-3 to TRBJ1-2; the match to TRBD1 covers 10 bases. For the CDR3, the DNA is TGCGCCAGCAGCCCAGTCGGACAGGGGGGAAATGGCTACACCTTC. Its protein is CASSPVGQGGNGYTF.